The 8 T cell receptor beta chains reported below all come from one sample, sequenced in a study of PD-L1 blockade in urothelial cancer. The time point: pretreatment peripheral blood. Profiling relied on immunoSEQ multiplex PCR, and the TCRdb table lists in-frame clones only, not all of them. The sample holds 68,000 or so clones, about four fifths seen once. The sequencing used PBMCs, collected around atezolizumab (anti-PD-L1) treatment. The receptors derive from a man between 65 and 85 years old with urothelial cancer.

The CDR3 spells CASRGRRENEKLFF. CDR3 DNA: TGTGCCAGTCGTGGGCGGAGGGAAAATGAAAAACTGTTTTTT. This chain connects TRBV19 to TRBJ1-4; D gene ambiguous. CDR3 length equals 14 residues. Germline V gene data show CDR1 as LNHDA and CDR2 as SQIVND (reference sequence). Trimming left V 8 bases short and J 5 bases short, with 15 bases between.

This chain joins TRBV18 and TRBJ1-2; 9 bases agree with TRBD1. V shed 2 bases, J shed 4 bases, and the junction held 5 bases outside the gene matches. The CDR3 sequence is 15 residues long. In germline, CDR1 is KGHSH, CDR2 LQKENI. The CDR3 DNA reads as TGTGCCAGCTCACCAGGACAGGGGAGCTTCTATGGCTACACCTTC. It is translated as CASSPGQGSFYGYTF.

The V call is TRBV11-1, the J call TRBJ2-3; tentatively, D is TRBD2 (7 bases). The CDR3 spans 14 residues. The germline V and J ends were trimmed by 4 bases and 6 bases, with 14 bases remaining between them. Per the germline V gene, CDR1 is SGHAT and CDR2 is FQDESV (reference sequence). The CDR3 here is CASSSTGGPDTQYF. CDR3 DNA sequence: TGTGCCAGCAGCTCAACGGGGGGCCCGGATACGCAGTATTTT.

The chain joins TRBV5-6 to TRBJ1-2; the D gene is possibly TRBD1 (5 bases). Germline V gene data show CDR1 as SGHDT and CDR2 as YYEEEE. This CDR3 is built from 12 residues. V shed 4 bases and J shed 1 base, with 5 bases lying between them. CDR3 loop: CASSQGNYGYTF. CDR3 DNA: TGTGCCAGCAGCCAGGGTAACTATGGCTACACCTTC.

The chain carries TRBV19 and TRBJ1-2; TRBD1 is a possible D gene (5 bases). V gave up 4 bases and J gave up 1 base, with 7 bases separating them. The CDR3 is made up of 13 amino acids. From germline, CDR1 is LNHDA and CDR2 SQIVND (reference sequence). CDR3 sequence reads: CASSTRVNYGYTF. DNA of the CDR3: TGTGCCAGTAGTACCAGGGTTAACTATGGCTACACCTTC.

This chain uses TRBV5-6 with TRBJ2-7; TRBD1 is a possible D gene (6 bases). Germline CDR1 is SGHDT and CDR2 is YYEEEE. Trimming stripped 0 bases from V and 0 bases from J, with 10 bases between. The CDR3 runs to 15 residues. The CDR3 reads CASSLGTDSSYEQYF. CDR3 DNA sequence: TGTGCCAGCAGCTTGGGCACGGACAGCTCCTACGAGCAGTACTTC.

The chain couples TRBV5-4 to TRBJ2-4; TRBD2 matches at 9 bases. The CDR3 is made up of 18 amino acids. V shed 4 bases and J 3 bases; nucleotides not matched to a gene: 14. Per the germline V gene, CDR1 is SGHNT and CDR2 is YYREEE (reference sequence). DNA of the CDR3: TGTGCCAGCAGCCCAGGCGGCGGCGGGAGGGGTGTCAAAAACATTCAGTACTTC. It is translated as CASSPGGGGRGVKNIQYF.

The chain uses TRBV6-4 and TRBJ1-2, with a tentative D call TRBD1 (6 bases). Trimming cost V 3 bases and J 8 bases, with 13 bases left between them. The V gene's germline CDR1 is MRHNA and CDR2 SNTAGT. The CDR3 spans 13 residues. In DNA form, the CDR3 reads TGTGCCAGCAGTGATCGCAGGGGTATCGGCTACACCTTC. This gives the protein CASSDRRGIGYTF.